This T cell receptor beta chain came from a study of blood T cell repertoires in COVID-19. Overall study: Samples taken during acute and convalescent COVID-19 were collected in the United States, Italy and Spain. Nucleic acid was either cDNA or gDNA, and it came from T cells, B-cell-depleted T cells, or PBMCs.

Trimming stripped 0 bases from V and 5 bases from J, with 7 bases between. Germline V gene data show CDR1 as LGHNT and CDR2 as FRNRAP. This CDR3 comprises 13 residues. Produced via immunoSEQ multiplex PCR; TCRdb's table is partial and in-frame only. This sample has approximately 220,000 clones, with over 70% found just once. The V call is TRBV12-5, the J call TRBJ2-5, with a tentative D call TRBD2 (6 bases). The receptor was derived from a woman aged 45-59 years with acute or convalescent COVID-19. Material for sequencing was peripheral blood. As DNA, the CDR3 is TGTGCTAGTGGTTTGGTAGCGGGTGAGACCCAGTACTTC. This translates into CASGLVAGETQYF.